Listed below are T cell receptor beta chains from one sample, sequenced in a study of T cells in Graves' hyperthyroidism and ophthalmopathy. One entry per CDR3 protein, called by TCRdb with MiXCR from the multiplex PCR reads. The sample gives roughly 180,000 distinct CDR3 sequences, about 9% of which show up once; less than 25% is in the top ten. The source material was blood. The receptors were sampled from a woman aged 18-30 years with Graves' hyperthyroidism that later progressed to Graves' ophthalmopathy. Each CDR3 is given with its conserved first and last residue. The order of the fields is clone size, D gene, J gene, V gene, CDR3 protein, CDR3 DNA. The D gene is left open where the match is weak. The size entry is marked missing in some rows and otherwise reads once, few, many or a size class.

size: many
D: NA
J: TRBJ1-4
V: TRBV18
CDR3: CASSPIQKEKLFF
DNA: TGTGCCAGCTCACCTATTCAGAAGGAAAAACTGTTTTTT

size: many
D: TRBD2
J: TRBJ2-1
V: TRBV7-8
CDR3: CASSLMLREGLMYNNEQFF
DNA: TGTGCCAGCAGCTTGATGCTTCGGGAGGGCCTAATGTATAACAATGAGCAGTTCTTC

size: few
D: TRBD1
J: TRBJ2-1
V: TRBV18
CDR3: CASSPPLDRGSNEQFF
DNA: TGTGCCAGCTCACCACCCCTGGACAGGGGATCGAATGAGCAGTTCTTC

size: many
D: NA
J: TRBJ2-7
V: TRBV20-1
CDR3: CSARGRSYEQYF
DNA: TGCAGTGCTAGAGGGAGAAGCTACGAGCAGTACTTC

size: many
D: TRBD1
J: TRBJ2-5
V: TRBV20-1
CDR3: CSARTGQETQYF
DNA: TGCAGTGCTAGGACAGGGCAAGAGACCCAGTACTTC

size: many
D: NA
J: TRBJ1-1
V: TRBV20-1
CDR3: CSASDSAFF
DNA: TGCAGTGCTTCAGACTCGGCTTTCTTT

size: NA
D: NA
J: TRBJ2-7
V: TRBV4-1
CDR3: CASSQGWDYEQYF
DNA: TGCGCCAGCAGCCAAGGATGGGACTACGAGCAGTACTTC

size: many
D: TRBD2
J: TRBJ2-1
V: TRBV20-1
CDR3: CSASLAGGYNEQFF
DNA: TGCAGTGCTAGTCTAGCGGGGGGATACAATGAGCAGTTCTTC

size: many
D: TRBD2
J: TRBJ2-5
V: TRBV12-3/TRBV12-4
CDR3: CASRKGGRGGKETQYF
DNA: TGTGCCAGCAGAAAAGGCGGGCGGGGGGGCAAGGAGACCCAGTACTTC

size: few
D: TRBD2
J: TRBJ2-1
V: TRBV20-1
CDR3: CSASAGLASDEQFF
DNA: TGCAGTGCTTCAGCGGGACTAGCAAGCGATGAGCAGTTCTTC